What follows are 15 T cell receptor beta chains derived from one specimen sequenced in a study of molecular identifiers for immune sequencing clone quantification. TCRdb reprocessed the PCR reads with MiXCR, giving one entry per CDR3 protein. The sample has approximately 590,000 distinct CDR3 sequences; about 25% are singletons. The source material was naive CD8+ T cells from blood, with Jurkat cell RNA spiked in. The subset denotes: FACS-sorted CD8+CD4-CCR7+CD45RA+ naive T cells. The receptors here all came from a human donor in good health. Some libraries in this study had Jurkat cell RNA spiked in.

V is TRBV7-8 and J is TRBJ2-2; no firm D call. Germline lookup yields CDR1 SGHVS and CDR2 FQNEAQ. The CDR3 runs 13 residues. The V end was cut by 5 bases, the J end by 7 bases, with 11 bases between. The chain's CDR3 is CASSPGSSGELFF. The CDR3 bases are TGTGCCAGCAGCCCAGGTTCAAGCGGGGAGCTGTTTTTT.

This clonotype was seen more than once but under ten times. V gene TRBV30 combines with J gene TRBJ2-2, with D tentatively TRBD1 (6 bases). Germline V gene lookup returns CDR1 GTSNPN and CDR2 SVGIG (reference sequence). CDR3 length: 13 residues. V was pared by 1 base and J by 6 bases, with 9 bases between. In DNA, the CDR3 is TGTGCCTGGAGTGACAGGGTTGCCGGGGAGCTGTTTTTT. Encoded protein: CAWSDRVAGELFF.

This clonotype was observed a handful of times. In DNA form, the CDR3 reads TGTGCCAGCAGTTTTGCGCTTCCTAAACCCGGGACAAGGACATACGAGCAGTACTTC. Its translation: CASSFALPKPGTRTYEQYF. The V call is TRBV27, the J call TRBJ2-7, with D possibly TRBD1 on 6 matching bases. This CDR3 spans 19 amino acids. Trimming shortened V by 3 bases and J by 4 bases, and 28 bases separated the two germline ends. Germline V CDR1 and CDR2: MNHEY, SMNVEV (reference sequence).

This clonotype has only one observation. A much larger clone is a single base away; this may be a read error. The chain uses TRBV29-1 and TRBJ1-1; no definite D call. Per germline, CDR1 SQVTM and CDR2 ANQGSEA. This CDR3 region has 11 residues. CDR3 residues: CSVVSNTETFF. The CDR3 nucleotides are TGCAGCGTTGTGAGTAACACTGAAACTTTCTTT.

Regarding this clonotype: One base away lies a much larger clone, so this may be a sequencing read error. V and J are TRBV7-9 and TRBJ2-5, with 8 bases matching TRBD2. Unmatched junction bases numbered 10, after V lost 4 bases and J lost 3 bases. CDR3 length: 16 amino acids. The germline CDR1 and CDR2 sequences are SEHNR and FQNEAQ (reference sequence). CDR3 in DNA: TGTGCCAGCAGCTCCATCTCGCGGGGGGATGAAGAGACCCAGTACTTC. This encodes CASSSISRGDEETQYF.

This clonotype was counted at least ten times. The chain uses TRBV12-5 and TRBJ2-7; D is tentatively TRBD1 or TRBD2 (5 bases each). The CDR3 runs 12 residues. CDR1 LGHNT and CDR2 FRNRAP come from the germline V gene. V lost 3 bases and J lost 4, with 7 bases in between. In nucleotides, the CDR3 is TGTGCTAGTGGTTTAGGGGAGTACGAGCAGTACTTC. Amino acids: CASGLGEYEQYF. Full variable domain (remainder filled in from reference TRBV12-5 and TRBJ2-7): DARVTQTPRHKVTEMGQEVTMRCQPILGHNTVFWYRQTMMQGLELLAYFRNRAPLDDSGMPKDRFSAEMPDATLATLKIQPSEPRDSAVYFCASGLGEYEQYFGPGTRLTVT.

This clonotype has a count of ten or more. At one end the junction does not follow the germline gene, possibly because of a read error. The chain employs TRBV27 and TRBJ2-7; 11 nucleotides align to TRBD2. This CDR3 spans 16 amino acids. Germline loops: CDR1 MNHEY, CDR2 SMNVEV (reference sequence). The CDR3 sequence: CASSLSGLAARYEQYF. Written as DNA, the CDR3 is TGTGCCAGCAGTCTATCGGGACTAGCGGCTAGGTACGAGCAGTACTTC.

A remark on this clonotype: A much larger clone differs by one base, so this may be a read error. The rearrangement joins TRBV29-1 to TRBJ2-5; no firm D call. Germline V lookup: CDR1 SQVTM, CDR2 ANQGSEA. The CDR3 is 10 amino acids. The CDR3 loop is CSVYSETQHF. In nucleotides, the CDR3 is TGCAGCGTTTATTCAGAGACCCAGCACTTC.

This clonotype was seen repeatedly, ten times or more. The chain employs TRBV28 and TRBJ2-3; D perhaps matches TRBD2 (5 bases). With 4 bases removed from V and 2 bases from J, the gap between germline ends came to 10 bases. Germline CDR1 and CDR2: MDHEN and SYDVKM. The CDR3 contains 14 residues. The CDR3 loop reads CASSSRDFTDTQYF. In DNA, the CDR3 is TGTGCCAGCAGTTCCCGGGATTTCACAGATACGCAGTATTTT. Full variable domain (outside the CDR3, taken from reference TRBV28 and TRBJ2-3): DVKVTQSSRYLVKRTGEKVFLECVQDMDHENMFWYRQDPGLGLRLIYFSYDVKMKEKGDIPEGYSVSREKKERFSLILESASTNQTSMYLCASSSRDFTDTQYFGPGTRLTVL.

Ten or more counts support this clonotype. J is TRBJ2-7 and V is TRBV28; the match to TRBD1 covers 7 bases. Trimming at V came to 2 bases and at J to 6 bases, leaving 10 bases not matched to a gene. CDR1 and CDR2 (germline): MDHEN, SYDVKM. CDR3 length: 15 amino acids. Here the CDR3 reads CASSLRGLSSGEQYF. CDR3 DNA: TGTGCCAGCAGTTTAAGGGGGCTTAGTTCGGGCGAGCAGTACTTC.

This clonotype was detected ten times or more. The rearrangement uses TRBV5-1 and TRBJ1-1, with 7 bases that match TRBD1. The CDR3 is made up of 16 amino acids. Germline-derived CDR1 and CDR2 are SGHRS and YFSETQ. With V trimmed by 4 bases and J by 1 base, 10 bases remained unmatched. The DNA of the CDR3 is TGCGCCAGCAGCCCTGCACCGGGACAGTCGAACACTGAAGCTTTCTTT. Translating it yields CASSPAPGQSNTEAFF. Based on the CDR3 plus reference TRBV5-1 and TRBJ1-1, the full variable domain is KAGVTQTPRYLIKTRGQQVTLSCSPISGHRSVSWYQQTPGQGLQFLFEYFSETQRNKGNFPGRFSGRQFSNSRSEMNVSTLELGDSALYLCASSPAPGQSNTEAFFGQGTRLTVV.

The gene calls are TRBV27 and TRBJ2-3; D is perhaps TRBD1 (6 bases). V was clipped by 7 bases and J by 3 bases, with 17 bases between them. The length of the CDR3 is 15 residues. The germline V gene has CDR1 MNHEY and CDR2 SMNVEV (reference sequence). The DNA for the CDR3 is TGTGCCAGCACCCTCGGTGCAGGGGATACAGATACGCAGTATTTT. Amino acid sequence: CASTLGAGDTDTQYF.

About this clonotype itself: Given a much more abundant clone one base away, this may be a read error. The V gene is TRBV6-2 or TRBV6-3, the J gene TRBJ1-1; no reliable D call. The CDR3 has 13 residues. In germline, CDR1 is MNHEY, CDR2 SVGEGT. CDR3 bases: TGTGCCAGCAGTTACACGGGGATCACTGAAGCTTCCTTT. This codes for CASSYTGITEASF.

V usage is TRBV7-8 and J usage is TRBJ2-2, with TRBD2 identical over 7 bases. Germline V gene data show CDR1 as SGHVS and CDR2 as FQNEAQ. V was clipped by 2 bases and J by 6 bases; unmatched bases: 9. This CDR3 has 16 residues. The CDR3 is CASSLMGLTKPGELFF. In nucleotides, the CDR3 is TGTGCCAGCAGCTTAATGGGACTAACTAAGCCCGGGGAGCTGTTTTTT.

The sample holds many counts of this clonotype. V gene TRBV2 combines with J gene TRBJ2-7, with 10 bases aligning to TRBD1. This CDR3 spans 15 amino acids. The J segment lost 7 bases and the V segment lost 5 bases, leaving 11 bases of the junction unmatched. The germline V gene has CDR1 SNHLY and CDR2 FYNNEI. CDR3 bases: TGTGCCAGCAGTATGGGACAGGGGATATACGGAGAGCAGTACTTC. This codes for CASSMGQGIYGEQYF.